This T cell receptor (beta chain) was sequenced in a study of T cell responses to AZD1222 COVID-19 vaccine. As for the study in general: Analysis merged second doses at about 4 or about 12 weeks.

Repertoires were generated with immunoSEQ multiplex PCR, while TCRdb's copy carries only in-frame clones and drops some. This table has 130,000 to 150,000 clones, approximately 94% appearing once. The length of the CDR3 is 15 residues. With 1 base removed from V and 8 bases from J, the gap between germline ends came to 15 bases. In germline, CDR1 is SGHAT, CDR2 FQNNGV. The sequence was obtained from an adult in good health. The material sequenced was peripheral blood, taken on day 0 of AZD1222 vaccination. The rearrangement links TRBV11-2 to TRBJ1-5; D remains unclear. The CDR3 DNA sequence: TGTGCCAGCAGCTTAGGGGGTGGATCATCTGAGCCCCAGCATTTT. Translation gives CASSLGGGSSEPQHF.